What follows are 19 T cell receptor beta chains derived from one specimen sequenced in a study of blood T cell repertoires in COVID-19 (dated by TCRdb to the early 2020s). Library creation used the immunoSEQ multiplex PCR assay. The table comes from immuneACCESS by way of TCRdb, which keeps in-frame sequences with V and J called. Part of the clones is missing from these tables; in studies checked, under half for an unresolved V gene and the rest for unknown reasons. Here the sample has 200,000 to 250,000 clones; approximately 78% occur a single time. The ten biggest clones cover 10% of the sample. Sequencing was done on a sample of peripheral blood. Source of these receptors: an elderly woman with acute or convalescent COVID-19.

In this sample, this clone turned up a few times. The V call is TRBV5-1, the J call TRBJ2-7; the D gene is possibly TRBD1 (6 bases). The CDR3 is made up of 15 amino acids. Germline V CDR1 and CDR2: SGHRS, YFSETQ. The V end lost 5 bases, the J end lost 2 bases, and 17 bases lay between the germline ends. The CDR3 nucleotides are TGCGCCAGCAGTAGAAGGGGGACGGAGACCTACGAGCAGTACTTC. Encoded protein: CASSRRGTETYEQYF.

This sequence joins TRBV29-1 and TRBJ2-3; 8 bases are a match to TRBD1. The CDR3 has 13 residues. Germline CDR1 is SQVTM and CDR2 is ANQGSEA. The V and J ends lost 6 bases and 5 bases, in that order; junction bases with no gene match: 7. Here the CDR3 DNA reads TGCAGCGTGACCGGGACAGGACAAGATACGCAGTATTTT. Protein sequence: CSVTGTGQDTQYF.

This clone occurred a few times. This chain joins TRBV30 and TRBJ1-5; D gene ambiguous. Between the trimmed V and J ends, which lost 0 bases and 3 bases, there was a span of 6 bases. In germline, CDR1 is GTSNPN, CDR2 SVGIG (reference sequence). The CDR3 has 13 amino acids. CDR3 sequence: CAWSVGANQPQHF. The DNA for the CDR3 is TGTGCCTGGAGTGTAGGAGCCAATCAGCCCCAGCATTTT.

The chain combines TRBV9 with TRBJ1-2; D unclear. This CDR3 spans 12 amino acids. V gave up 2 bases and J gave up 9 bases, with 11 bases separating them. CDR1 is SGDLS and CDR2 is YYNGEE in the germline V gene. The CDR3 is CASSVAPGSYTF. CDR3 coding DNA: TGTGCCAGCAGCGTTGCCCCGGGGAGCTACACCTTC.

V is TRBV19 and J is TRBJ1-2; tentative D call: TRBD1 (6 bases). The CDR3 is 15 amino acids. V was pared by 9 bases and J by 5 bases, with 22 bases between. Per germline, CDR1 LNHDA and CDR2 SQIVND (reference sequence). This CDR3 is CASDYGALQGYGYTF. The CDR3 DNA sequence: TGTGCCAGCGACTATGGGGCCTTACAGGGTTATGGCTACACCTTC. Combining the CDR3 with reference TRBV19 and TRBJ1-2 gives the whole variable domain DGGITQSPKYLFRKEGQNVTLSCEQNLNHDAMYWYRQDPGQGLRLIYYSQIVNDFQKGDIAEGYSVSREKKESFPLTVTSAQKNPTAFYLCASDYGALQGYGYTFGSGTRLTVV.

V and J are TRBV27 and TRBJ1-1; D gene unclear. From germline, CDR1 is MNHEY and CDR2 SMNVEV (reference sequence). Between the trimmed V and J ends, which lost 0 bases and 1 base, there was a span of 9 bases. The CDR3 runs to 15 residues. The CDR3 DNA reads as TGTGCCAGCAGTTTATCGGGCACATGGAACACTGAAGCTTTCTTT. It translates to CASSLSGTWNTEAFF.

In its sample, this clone was seen a few times. V and J are TRBV7-2 and TRBJ2-1; D is uncertain. The germline V gene has CDR1 SGHTA and CDR2 FQGNSA. The CDR3 length is 14 residues. The germline V and J ends were trimmed by 1 base and 8 bases, with 12 bases remaining between them. CDR3 residues: CASSLDPGFDEQFF. In DNA, the CDR3 is TGTGCCAGCAGCTTAGATCCGGGTTTCGATGAGCAGTTCTTC.

This rearrangement joins TRBV7-2 to TRBJ2-7, with 8 bases identical to TRBD2. Trimming took 2 bases from V and 2 from J; bases not matched to a gene: 5. Germline CDR1 SGHTA, CDR2 FQGNSA. This CDR3 has 15 residues. The CDR3 region has the DNA TGTGCCAGCAGCTTACAAACTAGCGGAGCCTACGAGCAGTACTTC. Translation: CASSLQTSGAYEQYF.

In this sample, this clone turned up once. This sequence joins TRBV28 and TRBJ1-2; D unresolved. Per the germline V gene, CDR1 is MDHEN and CDR2 is SYDVKM. This CDR3 comprises 15 residues. The germline V and J ends were trimmed by 1 base and 3 bases, with 12 bases remaining between them. Written as DNA, the CDR3 is TGTGCCAGCAGTTTATTGGGCAGTAAAGACTATGGCTACACCTTC. Protein product: CASSLLGSKDYGYTF.

This clone was detected a few times. The chain combines TRBV19 with TRBJ2-1; maybe TRBD1 (6 bases). There are 15 residues in the CDR3. Germline CDR1 reads LNHDA; CDR2 reads SQIVND (reference sequence). Deletions cut 4 bases from V and 0 bases from J, with 10 bases between. CDR3 DNA sequence: TGTGCCAGTAGTAGGCTAGGGGGCTCCTACAATGAGCAGTTCTTC. It translates to CASSRLGGSYNEQFF.

This rearrangement joins TRBV11-3 to TRBJ2-5; 7 nucleotides align to TRBD1. V trimming: 5 bases; J trimming: 1 base; junction bases outside the gene matches: 7. This CDR3 has 15 residues. The germline gives CDR1 SGHNT, CDR2 YENEEA. CDR3 sequence (DNA): TGTGCCAGCAGCCGGGGACAGTACCTCCAAGAGACCCAGTACTTC. Amino acids: CASSRGQYLQETQYF.

The chain is built from TRBV7-9 and TRBJ2-3, with D maybe TRBD2 (6 bases). Per the germline V gene, CDR1 is SEHNR and CDR2 is FQNEAQ (reference sequence). There are 17 residues in the CDR3. Between the trimmed V and J ends, which lost 0 bases and 4 bases, there was a span of 17 bases. The chain's CDR3 is CASSLALAQGGPDTQYF. DNA of the CDR3: TGTGCCAGCAGCTTAGCACTAGCCCAGGGAGGTCCAGATACGCAGTATTTT.

The rearrangement joins TRBV7-3 to TRBJ2-7, with D tentatively TRBD1 (5 bases). CDR1 and CDR2 from the germline V gene are SGHTA and FQGTGA. V lost 2 bases, J lost 6 bases, and 11 bases lay in between. The CDR3 is 13 residues long. In DNA, the CDR3 is TGTGCCAGCAGCTTAGAGGCAGGGTTCGAGCAGTACTTC. Translating it yields CASSLEAGFEQYF.

V is TRBV7-2 and J is TRBJ2-5; 9 bases are shared with TRBD2. CDR1 and CDR2 (germline): SGHTA, FQGNSA. The CDR3 sequence is 15 residues long. The J segment lost 4 bases and the V segment lost 5 bases, leaving 8 bases of the junction unmatched. The CDR3 sequence is CASSPPGLAGETQYF. DNA of the CDR3: TGTGCCAGCAGCCCGCCGGGACTAGCTGGAGAGACCCAGTACTTC.

The V call is TRBV12-3 or TRBV12-4, the J call TRBJ2-7, with 10 bases fitting TRBD2. This CDR3 comprises 13 residues. The V segment lost 1 base and the J segment 11 bases; nucleotides outside the gene matches: 5. In nucleotides, the CDR3 is TGTGCCAGCAGTTTAGTAGCGGGGGGCGACGAGTACTTC. As protein: CASSLVAGGDEYF.

V is TRBV10-3 and J is TRBJ1-1; a weak D match, TRBD1 (5 bases). Trimming cost V 3 bases and J 4 bases, with 12 bases left between them. Germline-derived CDR1 and CDR2 are ENHRY and SYGVKD. CDR3 size: 14 residues. CDR3 region: CAISEVGLGTEAFF. In nucleotides, the CDR3 is TGTGCCATCAGTGAAGTGGGGCTAGGCACTGAAGCTTTCTTT.

The rearrangement links TRBV27 to TRBJ1-4; the match to TRBD1 covers 8 bases. Trimming at V came to 4 bases and at J to 5 bases, leaving 6 bases not matched to a gene. The CDR3 runs to 15 residues. Germline V CDR1 and CDR2: MNHEY, SMNVEV (reference sequence). Written as DNA, the CDR3 is TGTGCCAGCAGTTCTGGACAGGGCAAGAATGAAAAACTGTTTTTT. It translates to CASSSGQGKNEKLFF. Drawing the rest from reference TRBV27 and TRBJ1-4, the complete variable domain is EAQVTQNPRYLITVTGKKLTVTCSQNMNHEYMSWYRQDPGLGLRQIYYSMNVEVTDKGDVPEGYKVSRKEKRNFPLILESPSPNQTSLYFCASSSGQGKNEKLFFGSGTQLSVL.

CDR3 amino acids: CASSQEGLSNDEYEQYF. The CDR3 region has the DNA TGCGCCAGCAGCCAAGAGGGACTATCCAATGATGAATACGAGCAGTACTTC. The chain couples TRBV4-3 to TRBJ2-7; the match to TRBD2 covers 7 bases. Germline loops: CDR1 LGHNA, CDR2 YSLEER. The CDR3 runs to 17 residues. The ends lost 0 bases at V and 4 bases at J; junction bases unmatched: 12.

The chain combines TRBV11-2 with TRBJ2-1, with TRBD2 matching over 12 bases. Germline V gene lookup returns CDR1 SGHAT and CDR2 FQNNGV. CDR3 length: 13 residues. Trimming at V came to 10 bases and at J to 6 bases, leaving 4 bases not matched to a gene. CDR3: CATGLAGPNEQFF. The CDR3 DNA reads as TGTGCCACAGGACTAGCGGGACCCAATGAGCAGTTCTTC.